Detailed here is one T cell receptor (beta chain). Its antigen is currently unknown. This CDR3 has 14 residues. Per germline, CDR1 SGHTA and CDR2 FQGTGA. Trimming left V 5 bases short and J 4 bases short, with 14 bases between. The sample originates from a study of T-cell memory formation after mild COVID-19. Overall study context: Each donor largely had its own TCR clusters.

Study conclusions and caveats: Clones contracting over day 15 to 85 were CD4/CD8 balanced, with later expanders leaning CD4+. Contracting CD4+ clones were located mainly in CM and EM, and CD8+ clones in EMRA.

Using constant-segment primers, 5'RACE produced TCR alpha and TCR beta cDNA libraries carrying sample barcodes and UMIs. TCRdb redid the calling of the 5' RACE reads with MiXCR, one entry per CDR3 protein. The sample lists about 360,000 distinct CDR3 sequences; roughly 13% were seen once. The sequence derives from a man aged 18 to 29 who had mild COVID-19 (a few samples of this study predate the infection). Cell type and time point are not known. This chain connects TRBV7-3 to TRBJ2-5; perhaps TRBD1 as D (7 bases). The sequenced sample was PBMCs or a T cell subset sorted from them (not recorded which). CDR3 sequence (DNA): TGTGCCAGCAGCGAGGGCAGGGGGGCAGAGACCCAGTACTTC. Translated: CASSEGRGAETQYF. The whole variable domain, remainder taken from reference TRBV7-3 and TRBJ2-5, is GAGVSQTPSNKVTEKGKYVELRCDPISGHTALYWYRQSLGQGPEFLIYFQGTGAADDSGLPNDRFFAVRPEGSVSTLKIQRTERGDSAVYLCASSEGRGAETQYFGPGTRLLVL.